This is a list of T cell receptor beta chains from one sample in a study of blood T cell repertoires in COVID-19. Produced via immunoSEQ multiplex PCR; TCRdb's table is partial and in-frame only. The table has about 200,000 clones, over 80% seen once. Sequenced sample: peripheral blood. All receptors come from a man aged 40-49 years with acute or convalescent COVID-19. CDR3s include the opening cysteine and the closing phenylalanine or tryptophan.

v_gene: TRBV19; j_gene: TRBJ2-5; len: 13; CDR3aa: CASSIFGVETQYF
v_gene: TRBV12-3/TRBV12-4; j_gene: TRBJ1-1; len: 13; CDR3aa: CASSLNGATEAFF
v_gene: TRBV24-1; j_gene: TRBJ2-1; len: 14; CDR3aa: CATSPAAGDNEQFF
v_gene: TRBV29-1; j_gene: TRBJ1-2; len: 13; CDR3aa: CSVESLIEEGYTF
v_gene: TRBV19; j_gene: TRBJ1-1; len: 13; CDR3aa: CASSVNMNTEAFF
v_gene: TRBV19; j_gene: TRBJ2-7; len: 15; CDR3aa: CASRGAERGSYEQYF
v_gene: TRBV6-1; j_gene: TRBJ2-7; len: 16; CDR3aa: CASSERGQKGSYEQYF
v_gene: TRBV15; j_gene: TRBJ1-4; len: 14; CDR3aa: CATRTGLIDEKLFF
v_gene: TRBV30; j_gene: TRBJ1-2; len: 13; CDR3aa: CAWSVLTGTGYTF
v_gene: TRBV29-1; j_gene: TRBJ1-1; len: 12; CDR3aa: CSVEEGGRNAFF
v_gene: TRBV5-5; j_gene: TRBJ1-2; len: 13; CDR3aa: CASSSRTGQGYTF
v_gene: TRBV5-1; j_gene: TRBJ2-3; len: 16; CDR3aa: CASSLATSGNTDTQYF
v_gene: TRBV7-3; j_gene: TRBJ1-6; len: 15; CDR3aa: CASSPSGQLNSPLHF
v_gene: TRBV11-2; j_gene: TRBJ2-3; len: 17; CDR3aa: CASSLTGTSGDTDTQYF
v_gene: TRBV29-1; j_gene: TRBJ1-1; len: 12; CDR3aa: CSGGRGTTEAFF
v_gene: TRBV5-1; j_gene: TRBJ2-3; len: 16; CDR3aa: CASSFTASGSADTQYF
v_gene: TRBV7-2; j_gene: TRBJ2-5; len: 18; CDR3aa: CASSLVESSVAGVETQYF
v_gene: TRBV15; j_gene: TRBJ2-1; len: 14; CDR3aa: CATSRDAGPNEQFF
v_gene: TRBV5-4; j_gene: TRBJ1-1; len: 14; CDR3aa: CASSRGGLNTEAFF
v_gene: TRBV19; j_gene: TRBJ2-3; len: 12; CDR3aa: CASSVSIDTQYF
v_gene: TRBV2; j_gene: TRBJ1-2; len: 11; CDR3aa: CASSQGLGYTF
v_gene: TRBV3-1/TRBV3-2; j_gene: TRBJ2-7; len: 15; CDR3aa: CASSLLTSGSYEQYF
v_gene: TRBV7-9; j_gene: TRBJ2-5; len: 15; CDR3aa: CASSLATGGGETQYF
v_gene: TRBV7-9; j_gene: TRBJ2-5; len: 15; CDR3aa: CASSFTSGRLETQYF